This T cell receptor (beta chain) was observed in a study of tumor-infiltrating lymphocytes in primary liver carcinoma. A constant-region primer served to make TCR beta cDNA from approximately 490 ng total RNA. It was through three nested multiplex PCR rounds of slightly modified ARM-PCR that TCR beta libraries arose. The study ran its first two PCR rounds for nine to ten cycles each, using TRBV1-TRBV30 forward primers and a C-beta reverse primer. TCRdb fed the multiplex PCR reads into MiXCR, producing one record per CDR3 protein. The sample shows about 200,000 distinct CDR3 sequences, 65% of them seen only once. Trimming took 7 bases from V and 6 from J; bases not matched to a gene: 6. The CDR3 sequence is 13 residues long. The germline V gene has CDR1 MNHNY and CDR2 SVGAGI (reference sequence). Blood RNA was derived from unsorted whole blood, and germline DNA was extracted too. Every patient had chronic HBV infection and was treatment-naive.

This clonotype appeared many times. The antigen is unknown. General study findings and limits: Significantly greater top-250-clone fractions characterized tumors relative to blood (p = 0.039). Whereas tumor region pairs overlapped more, tumor-adjacent and tumor-blood pairs overlapped less.

This receptor was identified in a woman in her fifties or sixties with primary liver carcinoma and hepatitis B virus infection. The sequenced sample consisted of peripheral blood. The V and J genes are TRBV6-6 and TRBJ1-2; TRBD1 matches 9 bases. The CDR3 protein is CASNGDRENGYTF. DNA for the CDR3: TGTGCCAGCAATGGGGACAGGGAAAATGGCTACACCTTC.